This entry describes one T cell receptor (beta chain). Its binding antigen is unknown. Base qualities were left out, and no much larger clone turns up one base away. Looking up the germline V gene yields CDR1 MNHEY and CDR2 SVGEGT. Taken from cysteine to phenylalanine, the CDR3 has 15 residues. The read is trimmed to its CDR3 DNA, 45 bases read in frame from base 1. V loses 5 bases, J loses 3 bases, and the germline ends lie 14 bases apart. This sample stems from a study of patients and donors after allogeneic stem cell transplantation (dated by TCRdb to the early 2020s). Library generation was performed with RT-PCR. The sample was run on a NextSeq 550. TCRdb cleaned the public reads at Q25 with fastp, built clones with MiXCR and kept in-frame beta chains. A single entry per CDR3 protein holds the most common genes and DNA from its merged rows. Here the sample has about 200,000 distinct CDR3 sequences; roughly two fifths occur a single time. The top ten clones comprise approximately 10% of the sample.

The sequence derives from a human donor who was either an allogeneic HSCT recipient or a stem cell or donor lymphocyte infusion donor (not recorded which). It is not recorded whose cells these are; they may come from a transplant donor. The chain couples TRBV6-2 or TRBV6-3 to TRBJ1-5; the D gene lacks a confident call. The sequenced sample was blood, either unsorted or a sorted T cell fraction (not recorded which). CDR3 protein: CASSQAVGINQPQHF. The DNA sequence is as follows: TGTGCCAGCAGTCAAGCGGTGGGGATCAATCAGCCCCAGCATTTT.